Here is one T cell receptor beta chain with its context. Antigen: not known. This record comes from a study of identical twins. Study results and limitations: Twins' excess sharing was less marked for out-of-frame beta sequences.

cDNA carried unique molecular identifiers, and a universal primer site was added by template switching. TCRdb independently ran MiXCR on the 5' RACE reads; one entry per CDR3 protein. The sample shows about 790,000 distinct CDR3 sequences, 18% of them seen only once. This CDR3 has 13 residues. CDR1 is LGHDT, CDR2 YNNKEL, per germline (reference sequence). V shed 5 bases and J shed 1 base, with 8 bases lying between them. Another study also made use of these data, one on T cells expressing NK-cell markers. From that second work: There were seven HCMV-seropositive donors and one seronegative donor among the eight sequenced. For several donors, the dominant NKG2C+ clonotypes made up about 1.0-7.5% of their CD8+ T cells.

Sample: PBMCs. This chain joins TRBV3-1 and TRBJ1-1; possibly TRBD1 for D (6 bases). The receptor was isolated from a woman aged 18 to 35 in good health. The CDR3: CASSRGKNTEAFF. CDR3 DNA sequence: TGTGCCAGCAGCAGGGGGAAGAACACTGAAGCTTTCTTT.